Shown below are 7 T cell receptor beta chains from a single sample sequenced in a study of blood T cells in healthy people across ages. A sample-barcoded 5' primer and a J-beta primer mix were used in a second PCR of roughly 7 to 11 cycles. TCRdb processed the 5' RACE reads anew with MiXCR; each CDR3 protein has one entry. The repertoire holds about 1,400,000 distinct CDR3 sequences, with 40% to 50% as singletons. Material: blood. The receptors were gathered from a woman aged 18-29 years in good health.

Only a few counts were recorded for this clonotype. The chain couples TRBV11-2 to TRBJ2-3; D may be TRBD2 (6 bases). The CDR3 is 17 amino acids. The germline V and J ends were trimmed by 5 bases and 2 bases, with 20 bases remaining between them. Germline CDR1 SGHAT, CDR2 FQNNGV. The CDR3 protein is CASSPPLGGESTDTQYF. CDR3 coding DNA: TGTGCCAGCAGCCCCCCGTTAGGCGGGGAGTCCACAGATACGCAGTATTTT.

The J gene is TRBJ1-2, the V gene TRBV7-6; 8 nucleotides align to TRBD1. CDR1 and CDR2 from the germline V gene are SGHVS and FNYEAQ. This CDR3 comprises 15 residues. The ends lost 5 bases at V and 5 bases at J; junction bases unmatched: 10. The DNA of the CDR3 is TGTGCCAGCAGCCCAGAGGGGACAGGATTTTATGGCTACACCTTC. Translated, it gives CASSPEGTGFYGYTF.

The chain recombines TRBV12-3 or TRBV12-4 with TRBJ2-1, with TRBD2 matching 11 bases. The junction had 13 bases not matched to a gene; V was cut back by 7 bases and J by 2 bases. The CDR3 is made up of 18 amino acids. The CDR3 sequence: CASTPLRLAGITYNEQFF. CDR3 sequence (DNA): TGTGCCAGCACCCCACTACGACTAGCGGGGATAACCTACAATGAGCAGTTCTTC.

The V and J genes are TRBV6-1 and TRBJ1-2, with TRBD1 as a possible D gene (5 bases). Per germline, CDR1 MNHNS and CDR2 SASEGT. With 6 bases removed from V and 8 bases from J, the gap between germline ends came to 16 bases. The length of the CDR3 is 13 residues. In DNA, the CDR3 is TGTGCCAGCAGGGGGGACTTCTTATACGGCTACACCTTC. Its protein is CASRGDFLYGYTF.

The V call is TRBV6-5, the J call TRBJ1-4, with unresolved D. In germline, CDR1 is MNHEY, CDR2 SVGAGI. The CDR3 runs to 14 residues. The V end was cut by 1 base, the J end by 11 bases, with 14 bases between. CDR3 residues: CASSYLSTGEKLFF. The DNA for the CDR3 is TGTGCCAGCAGTTACTTGTCTACGGGAGAGAAACTGTTTTTT.

This chain joins TRBV7-2 and TRBJ1-5; D gene unclear. CDR3 length: 15 amino acids. The germline CDR1 and CDR2 sequences are SGHTA and FQGNSA. Trimming stripped 1 base from V and 5 bases from J, with 12 bases between. CDR3 bases: TGTGCCAGCAGCTTAGTCGGGAACCAAGATCAGCCCCAGCATTTT. It specifies CASSLVGNQDQPQHF.

V and J are TRBV3-1 and TRBJ2-1; D is ambiguous. The CDR3 runs 14 residues. Germline values: CDR1 LGHDT, CDR2 YNNKEL (reference sequence). Deletions cut 2 bases from V and 10 bases from J, with 15 bases between. The CDR3 region is CASSQLIAAREQFF. CDR3 in DNA: TGTGCCAGCAGCCAATTGATAGCAGCCCGGGAGCAGTTCTTC.